The T cell receptor beta chain described here comes from a study of T cells after yellow fever vaccination. Germline lookup yields CDR1 SGHAT and CDR2 FQNNGV. Trimming shortened V by 4 bases and J by 3 bases, and 9 bases separated the two germline ends. There are 13 residues in the CDR3. TCRdb processed the 5' RACE reads anew with MiXCR; each CDR3 protein has one entry. The sample lists 300,000 to 400,000 distinct CDR3 sequences; approximately 9% were seen once. This clonotype was sampled from a man aged 18 to 29 who received the YFV17D yellow fever vaccine. The sequencing here drew on PBMCs, taken on the day of the first yellow fever vaccination. This chain uses TRBV11-2 with TRBJ1-1; D is ambiguous. CDR3 loop: CASSSRRDTEAFF. CDR3 bases: TGTGCCAGCAGCTCTCGGAGGGACACTGAAGCTTTCTTT.